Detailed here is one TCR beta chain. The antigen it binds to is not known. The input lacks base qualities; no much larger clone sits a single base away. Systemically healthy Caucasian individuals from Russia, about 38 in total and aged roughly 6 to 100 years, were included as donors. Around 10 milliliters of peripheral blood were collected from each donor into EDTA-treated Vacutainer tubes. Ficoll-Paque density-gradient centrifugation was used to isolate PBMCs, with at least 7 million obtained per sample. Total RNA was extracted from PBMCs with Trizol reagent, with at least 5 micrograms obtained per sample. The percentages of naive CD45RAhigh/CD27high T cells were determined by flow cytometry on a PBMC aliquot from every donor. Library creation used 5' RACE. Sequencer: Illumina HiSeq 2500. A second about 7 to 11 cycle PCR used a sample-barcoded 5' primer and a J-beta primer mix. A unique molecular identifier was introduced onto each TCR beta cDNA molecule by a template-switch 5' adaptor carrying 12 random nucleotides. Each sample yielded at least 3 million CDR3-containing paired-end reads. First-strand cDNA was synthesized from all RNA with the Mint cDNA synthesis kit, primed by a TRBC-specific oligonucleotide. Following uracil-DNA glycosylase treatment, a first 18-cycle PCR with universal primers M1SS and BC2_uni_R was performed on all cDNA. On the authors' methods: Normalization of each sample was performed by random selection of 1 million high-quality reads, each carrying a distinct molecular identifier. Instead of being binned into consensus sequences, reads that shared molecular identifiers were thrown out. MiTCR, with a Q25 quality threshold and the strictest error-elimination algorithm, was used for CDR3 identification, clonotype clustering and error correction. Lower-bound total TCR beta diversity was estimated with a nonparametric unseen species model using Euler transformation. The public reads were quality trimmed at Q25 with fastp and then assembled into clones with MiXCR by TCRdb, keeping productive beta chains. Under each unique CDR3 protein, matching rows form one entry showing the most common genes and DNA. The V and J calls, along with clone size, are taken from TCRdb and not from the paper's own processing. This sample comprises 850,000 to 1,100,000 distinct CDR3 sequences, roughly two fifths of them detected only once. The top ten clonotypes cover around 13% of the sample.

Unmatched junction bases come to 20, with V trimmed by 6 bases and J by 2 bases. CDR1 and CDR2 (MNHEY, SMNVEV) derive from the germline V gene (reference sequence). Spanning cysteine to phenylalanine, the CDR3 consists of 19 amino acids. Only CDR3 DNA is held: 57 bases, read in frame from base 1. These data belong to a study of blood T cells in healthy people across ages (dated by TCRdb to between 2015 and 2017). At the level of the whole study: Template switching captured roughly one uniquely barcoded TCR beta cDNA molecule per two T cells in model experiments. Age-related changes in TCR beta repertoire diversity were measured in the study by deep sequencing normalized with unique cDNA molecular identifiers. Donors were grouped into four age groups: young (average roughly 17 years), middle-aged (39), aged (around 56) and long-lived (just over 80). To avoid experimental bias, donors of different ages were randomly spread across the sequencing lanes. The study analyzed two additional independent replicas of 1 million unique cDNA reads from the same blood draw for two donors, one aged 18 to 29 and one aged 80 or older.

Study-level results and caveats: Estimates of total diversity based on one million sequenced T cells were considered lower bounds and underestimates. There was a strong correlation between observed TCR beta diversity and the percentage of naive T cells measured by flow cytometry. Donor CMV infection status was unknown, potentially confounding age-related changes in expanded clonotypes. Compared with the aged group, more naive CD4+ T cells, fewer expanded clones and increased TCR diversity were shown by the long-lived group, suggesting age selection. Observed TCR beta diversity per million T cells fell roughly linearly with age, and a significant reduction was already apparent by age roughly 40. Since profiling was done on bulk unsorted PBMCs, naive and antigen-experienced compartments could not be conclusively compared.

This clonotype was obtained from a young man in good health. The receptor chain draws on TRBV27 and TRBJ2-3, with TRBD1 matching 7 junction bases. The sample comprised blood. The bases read TGTGCCAGCAGCCCTACCCCGGGACAGACGCTCCGATTCACAGATACGCAGTATTTT. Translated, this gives CASSPTPGQTLRFTDTQYF.